Presented here are 21 T cell receptor beta chains from one specimen sequenced in a study of blood T cell repertoires in COVID-19. Assay used: immunoSEQ multiplex PCR; TCRdb lists only in-frame clones, some missing. The sample yields 200,000 or so clones, 70% to 90% seen once. The specimen sequenced was peripheral blood. The source of these receptors is a man in his 60s with acute or convalescent COVID-19.

This chain links TRBV7-9 with TRBJ2-5; TRBD1 matches at 7 bases. J lost 1 base, V lost 6 bases, and 5 bases had no gene match. This CDR3 is built from 14 residues. Germline assignment: CDR1 SEHNR and CDR2 FQNEAQ (reference sequence). The chain's CDR3 is CASRRTGVQETQYF. The CDR3 bases are TGTGCCAGCAGACGGACAGGTGTCCAAGAGACCCAGTACTTC.

The rearrangement joins TRBV11-2 to TRBJ2-7; possible D gene TRBD1, 5 bases. Trimming left V 4 bases short and J 6 bases short, with 10 bases between. The CDR3 totals 12 residues. Per germline, CDR1 SGHAT and CDR2 FQNNGV. The CDR3 protein is CASSSRTSEQYF. The CDR3 DNA is TGTGCCAGCAGCTCCCGGACATCCGAGCAGTACTTC.

This clone has a handful of counts. The chain couples TRBV6-2 or TRBV6-3 to TRBJ1-5; D gene unclear. The CDR3 has 12 residues. The V gene lost 2 bases and the J gene lost 4 bases, with 3 bases spanning the gap. Germline V gene lookup returns CDR1 MNHEY and CDR2 SVGEGT. The CDR3 loop is CASSYRNQPQHF. CDR3 DNA: TGTGCCAGCAGTTACCGTAATCAGCCCCAGCATTTT.

V is TRBV29-1 and J is TRBJ2-7; the match to TRBD1 covers 7 bases. Germline CDR1 is SQVTM and CDR2 is ANQGSEA. Trimming removed 6 bases from V and 2 bases from J; junction bases left unmatched: 10. The CDR3 sequence is 14 residues long. The chain's CDR3 is CSVLPTGIPYEQYF. Written as DNA, the CDR3 is TGCAGCGTCCTCCCGACAGGGATACCCTACGAGCAGTACTTC.

This chain joins TRBV9 and TRBJ2-7; 11 nucleotides agree with TRBD2. The J segment lost 2 bases and the V segment lost 3 bases, leaving 4 bases of the junction unmatched. CDR1 SGDLS and CDR2 YYNGEE come from the germline V gene. The CDR3 is 15 amino acids. The DNA for the CDR3 is TGTGCCAGCAGCGCGGGACTAGCGGTCACCTACGAGCAGTACTTC. It codes for CASSAGLAVTYEQYF.

CDR3 amino acids: CASSLAGPNYGYTF. CDR3 DNA: TGTGCCAGCAGTTTAGCGGGTCCCAACTATGGCTACACCTTC. The chain carries TRBV28 and TRBJ1-2; D ambiguous. Deletions cut 2 bases from V and 2 bases from J, with 9 bases between. From germline, CDR1 is MDHEN and CDR2 SYDVKM. This CDR3 is 14 amino acids long.

The chain employs TRBV28 and TRBJ1-5, with a weak D call TRBD1 (6 bases). With 9 bases removed from V and 7 bases from J, the gap between germline ends came to 16 bases. CDR3 length: 13 amino acids. Per the germline V gene, CDR1 is MDHEN and CDR2 is SYDVKM. As DNA, the CDR3 is TGTGCCAGTGGGGGAGGGGGGGGACAGCCCCAGCATTTT. Translation: CASGGGGGQPQHF. Full variable domain (outside the CDR3, taken from reference TRBV28 and TRBJ1-5): DVKVTQSSRYLVKRTGEKVFLECVQDMDHENMFWYRQDPGLGLRLIYFSYDVKMKEKGDIPEGYSVSREKKERFSLILESASTNQTSMYLCASGGGGGQPQHFGDGTRLSIL.

The rearrangement uses TRBV5-1 and TRBJ1-1; no definite D call. Trimming left V 6 bases short and J 5 bases short, with 14 bases between. CDR1 is SGHRS, CDR2 YFSETQ, per germline. This CDR3 has 13 amino acids. The CDR3, as DNA: TGCGCCAGCATGGCGGGGTGGGGAACTGAAGCTTTCTTT. Translating gives CASMAGWGTEAFF.

The chain links TRBV6-5 to TRBJ1-2; D is perhaps TRBD1 (6 bases). V shed 7 bases and J shed 8 bases, with 20 bases lying between them. The CDR3 is 14 amino acids. The germline V gene encodes CDR1 MNHEY and CDR2 SVGAGI. CDR3 nucleotide sequence: TGTGCCAGCATTCCCGGGGGGGGCTCGGGCGGCTACACCTTC. Protein: CASIPGGGSGGYTF.

This chain connects TRBV6-1 to TRBJ2-2; 7 bases map to TRBD1. V lost 3 bases and J lost 4; bases outside the gene matches: 5. This CDR3 contains 15 residues. Germline V gene sequence: CDR1 MNHNS, CDR2 SASEGT. This CDR3 is CASSDGQVGTGELFF. The CDR3 bases are TGTGCCAGCAGTGACGGACAGGTGGGCACCGGGGAGCTGTTTTTT.

This sequence joins TRBV29-1 and TRBJ2-3, with 7 bases aligning to TRBD1. The CDR3 totals 13 residues. Germline lookup yields CDR1 SQVTM and CDR2 ANQGSEA. With V trimmed by 6 bases and J by 0 bases, 3 bases remained unmatched. The CDR3: CSVRQGSTDTQYF. The CDR3 DNA reads as TGCAGCGTAAGACAGGGTAGCACAGATACGCAGTATTTT.

The chain uses TRBV7-2 and TRBJ2-4; the match to TRBD2 covers 7 bases. The V segment lost 5 bases and the J segment 7 bases; nucleotides outside the gene matches: 11. The CDR3 is 15 amino acids. Germline assignment: CDR1 SGHTA and CDR2 FQGNSA. CDR3 sequence: CASSLEGRATNIQYF. The CDR3 DNA sequence: TGTGCCAGCAGCCTCGAGGGGAGGGCCACGAACATTCAGTACTTC.

This rearrangement joins TRBV6-4 to TRBJ1-2; 9 nucleotides align to TRBD1. Germline CDR1 reads MRHNA; CDR2 reads SNTAGT. The CDR3 loop spans 13 amino acids. V lost 6 bases and J lost 4; bases outside the gene matches: 3. For the CDR3, the DNA is TGTGCCAGCAGGCCGGGACAGGGCTATGGCTACACCTTC. Its translation is CASRPGQGYGYTF.

The CDR3 protein is CASSAGTRNEQFF. CDR3 nucleotides: TGTGCCAGCTCGGCCGGGACTAGGAATGAGCAGTTCTTC. The chain carries TRBV18 and TRBJ2-1; 8 bases are shared with TRBD2. The germline CDR1 and CDR2 sequences are KGHSH and LQKENI. The CDR3 totals 13 residues. V trimming: 6 bases; J trimming: 7 bases; junction bases outside the gene matches: 5.

This clone was observed a single time. The chain carries TRBV29-1 and TRBJ1-1; TRBD1 matches 7 bases. This CDR3 comprises 11 residues. With V trimmed by 6 bases and J by 6 bases, 4 bases remained unmatched. Germline-derived CDR1 and CDR2 are SQVTM and ANQGSEA. CDR3 sequence: CSVEGTAEAFF. The CDR3 DNA is TGCAGCGTCGAGGGGACAGCTGAAGCTTTCTTT. The variable domain in full, completed from reference TRBV29-1 and TRBJ1-1, reads SAVISQKPSRDICQRGTSLTIQCQVDSQVTMMFWYRQQPGQSLTLIATANQGSEATYESGFVIDKFPISRPNLTFSTLTVSNMSPEDSSIYLCSVEGTAEAFFGQGTRLTVV.

Points on this clone: The junction shows a germline mismatch at one end, possibly a read error. The rearrangement joins TRBV7-7 to TRBJ2-5, with 12 bases lining up with TRBD2. This CDR3 comprises 15 residues. The germline gives CDR1 SSHAT, CDR2 FNYEAQ (reference sequence). DNA for the CDR3: TGTGCTAGCAGCCCTGGACTAGCGGGAAAAGAGACCCAGTACTTC. Protein: CASSPGLAGKETQYF.

The CDR3 sequence: CASSLGQFGNQPQHF. The CDR3 DNA follows: TGTGCCAGCAGCTTAGGGCAGTTTGGCAATCAGCCCCAGCATTTT. The chain uses TRBV7-2 and TRBJ1-5; D not resolved. The CDR3 runs 15 residues. The V and J ends lost 1 base and 2 bases respectively, with 9 bases between them. The V gene's germline CDR1 is SGHTA and CDR2 FQGNSA.

This clone was seen once. The chain is built from TRBV12-3 or TRBV12-4 and TRBJ2-7, with D possibly TRBD2 on 5 matching bases. The length of the CDR3 is 12 residues. The V end lost 9 bases, the J end lost 0 bases, and 9 bases lay between the germline ends. The CDR3 DNA sequence: TGTGCCAGTGGACGGGACTCCTACGAGCAGTACTTC. Protein sequence: CASGRDSYEQYF.

The V call is TRBV27, the J call TRBJ1-3, with 9 positions matching TRBD1. V shed 5 bases and J 5 bases; nucleotides not matched to a gene: 4. The CDR3 totals 14 residues. Germline loops: CDR1 MNHEY, CDR2 SMNVEV (reference sequence). CDR3 region: CASSPGQGRNTIYF. CDR3 DNA: TGTGCCAGCAGTCCTGGACAGGGGAGAAACACCATATATTTT.

The rearrangement joins TRBV6-4 to TRBJ2-2, with 8 bases identical to TRBD2. CDR3 length: 15 amino acids. The V gene's germline CDR1 is MRHNA and CDR2 SNTAGT. Unmatched junction bases numbered 6, after V lost 5 bases and J lost 4 bases. DNA of the CDR3: TGTGCCAGCAGTTCGGGAGGGCCTGGCACCGGGGAGCTGTTTTTT. Translation gives CASSSGGPGTGELFF.

This clone appeared a single time. V is TRBV12-3 or TRBV12-4 and J is TRBJ2-2, with 8 positions matching TRBD2. V lost 10 bases and J lost 6; bases outside the gene matches: 7. The CDR3 length is 13 residues. The CDR3 DNA follows: TGTGCCACCCGGGAGGGGAGCCCCGGGGAGCTGTTTTTT. Translated, it gives CATREGSPGELFF.